The 4 T cell receptor beta chains listed next were all sequenced from one sample in a study of blood T cell repertoires in COVID-19. TCRdb's copy holds only in-frame clones and misses some; the assay was immunoSEQ multiplex PCR. The sample contains 95,000 to 150,000 clones, over 75% of which appear only once. Input material: peripheral blood. These receptors originate from a woman aged 65 to 85 with acute or convalescent COVID-19.

The V gene is TRBV19, the J gene TRBJ2-2, with D tentatively TRBD1 (6 bases). Trimming stripped 0 bases from V and 7 bases from J, with 6 bases between. Germline CDR1 is LNHDA and CDR2 is SQIVND (reference sequence). This CDR3 has 13 amino acids. The CDR3 loop is CASSIEGGGELFF. The CDR3 DNA sequence: TGTGCCAGTAGTATAGAAGGGGGCGGGGAGCTGTTTTTT.

This clone was seen once. The chain uses TRBV5-4 and TRBJ1-1; TRBD1 might be the D (6 bases). Trimming removed 1 base at V and 6 bases at J, with 10 bases between. CDR1 and CDR2 from the germline V gene are SGHNT and YYREEE (reference sequence). The CDR3 is 13 residues long. The CDR3: CASSLRRTAEAFF. The CDR3 nucleotides are TGTGCCAGCAGCTTGAGAAGGACAGCTGAAGCTTTCTTT.

The chain couples TRBV4-1 to TRBJ1-5; 9 bases are a match to TRBD1. This CDR3 has 16 residues. Germline V CDR1 and CDR2: MGHRA, YSYEKL. Trimming cost V 4 bases and J 7 bases; bases outside gene matches: 11. DNA for the CDR3: TGCGCCAGCAGCCGGGACGGGACAGGGAAATTGCAGCCCCAGCATTTT. Translated: CASSRDGTGKLQPQHF.

V and J are TRBV24-1 and TRBJ1-2; D gene unclear. V was clipped by 9 bases and J by 8 bases, with 15 bases between them. The CDR3 has 12 residues. Germline values: CDR1 KGHDR, CDR2 SFDVKD. Written as DNA, the CDR3 is TGTGCCACCCGAATAGGAGGGTCCGGCTACACCTTC. It yields the protein CATRIGGSGYTF.